Given below is one T cell receptor (beta chain) in context. Its antigen is currently unknown. Trimming removed 5 bases from V and 0 bases from J, with 10 bases in between. Germline CDR1 is SQVTM and CDR2 is ANQGSEA. The CDR3 is 13 residues long. The data are from a study of T-cell memory formation after mild COVID-19. Study background: Each donor largely had its own TCR clusters.

TCRdb redid the calling of the 5' RACE reads with MiXCR, one entry per CDR3 protein. The table lists fewer than 150,000 distinct CDR3 sequences, around a fifth of them singletons, with under 50% in the top ten. Study-wide results and caveats: In pre-infection memory, a portion of responding clones appeared, which suggested that cross-reactive memory joined. CD8+ contracting clones occupied EMRA, while CD4+ ones occupied mainly CM and EM. Confirmation of SARS-CoV-2 specificity was lacking for second-wave clones peaking day 37.

This clonotype was obtained from a man aged 18-30 years who had mild COVID-19 (a few samples of this study predate the infection). Cell type and time point are not known. The chain joins TRBV29-1 to TRBJ1-1; D may be TRBD1 (5 bases). Sequenced: PBMCs or a T cell subset sorted from them (not recorded which). CDR3 in DNA: TGCAGCGTTCGTCCAGGGATGAACACTGAAGCTTTCTTT. It codes for CSVRPGMNTEAFF.